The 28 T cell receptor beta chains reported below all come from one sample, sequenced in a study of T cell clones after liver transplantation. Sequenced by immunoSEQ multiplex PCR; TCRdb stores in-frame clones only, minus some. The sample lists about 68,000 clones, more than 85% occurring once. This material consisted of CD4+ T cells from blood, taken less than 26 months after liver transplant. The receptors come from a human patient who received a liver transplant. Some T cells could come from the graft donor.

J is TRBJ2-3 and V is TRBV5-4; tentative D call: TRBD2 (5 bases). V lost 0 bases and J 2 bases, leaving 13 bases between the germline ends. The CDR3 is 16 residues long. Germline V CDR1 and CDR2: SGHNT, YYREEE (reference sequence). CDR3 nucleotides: TGTGCCAGCAGCTTGGGTCTGGAGCGGCCCACAGATACGCAGTATTTT. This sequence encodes CASSLGLERPTDTQYF.

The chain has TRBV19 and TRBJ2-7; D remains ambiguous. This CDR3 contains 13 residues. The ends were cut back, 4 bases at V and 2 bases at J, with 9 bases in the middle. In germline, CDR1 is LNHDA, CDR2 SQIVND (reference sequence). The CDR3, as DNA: TGTGCCAGTAGTAGCCAGAGGCCCTACGAGCAGTACTTC. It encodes CASSSQRPYEQYF.

Here the CDR3 reads CASSLASAGQEQYF. CDR3 in DNA: TGTGCCAGCAGCTTAGCTAGTGCGGGGCAGGAGCAGTACTTC. The chain has TRBV11-2 and TRBJ2-7; tentative D call: TRBD2 (6 bases). CDR1 is SGHAT, CDR2 FQNNGV, per germline. CDR3 length equals 14 residues. V was cut by 1 base and J by 7 bases, with 14 bases left in between.

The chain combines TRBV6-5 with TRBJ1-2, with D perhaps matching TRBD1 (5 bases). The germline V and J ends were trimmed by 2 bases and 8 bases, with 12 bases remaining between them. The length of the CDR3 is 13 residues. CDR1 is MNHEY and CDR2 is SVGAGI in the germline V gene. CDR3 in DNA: TGTGCCAGCAGTTACGAGGGGTGGGAAGGCTACACCTTC. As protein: CASSYEGWEGYTF.

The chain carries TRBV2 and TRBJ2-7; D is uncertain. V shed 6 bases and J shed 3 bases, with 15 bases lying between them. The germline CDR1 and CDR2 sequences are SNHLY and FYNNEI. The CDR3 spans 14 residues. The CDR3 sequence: CASSGPSESYEQYF. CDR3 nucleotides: TGTGCCAGCAGCGGGCCTTCGGAAAGCTACGAGCAGTACTTC.

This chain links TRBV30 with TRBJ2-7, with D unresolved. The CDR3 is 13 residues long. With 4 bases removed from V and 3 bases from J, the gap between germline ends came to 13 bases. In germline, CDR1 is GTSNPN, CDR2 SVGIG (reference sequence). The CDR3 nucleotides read TGTGCCTGGAACCTAGGGATAGACTACGAGCAGTACTTC. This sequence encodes CAWNLGIDYEQYF.

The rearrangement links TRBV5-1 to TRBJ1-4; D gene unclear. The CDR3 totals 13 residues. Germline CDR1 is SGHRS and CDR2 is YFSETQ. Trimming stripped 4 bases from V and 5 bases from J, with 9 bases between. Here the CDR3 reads CASSRSENEKLFF. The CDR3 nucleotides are TGCGCCAGCAGCCGTTCCGAGAATGAAAAACTGTTTTTT.

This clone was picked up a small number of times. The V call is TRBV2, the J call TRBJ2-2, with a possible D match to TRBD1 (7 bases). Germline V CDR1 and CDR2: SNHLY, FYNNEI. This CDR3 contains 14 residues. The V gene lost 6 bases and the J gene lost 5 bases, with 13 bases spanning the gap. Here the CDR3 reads CASRRETGTGELFF. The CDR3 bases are TGTGCCAGCAGACGGGAGACAGGGACCGGGGAGCTGTTTTTT.

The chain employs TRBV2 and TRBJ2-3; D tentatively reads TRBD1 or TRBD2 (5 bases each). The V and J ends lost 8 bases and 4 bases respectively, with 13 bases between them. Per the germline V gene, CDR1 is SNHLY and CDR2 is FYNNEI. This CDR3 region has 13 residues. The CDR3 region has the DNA TGTGCCAGCGGGTTCCGGGGCTCAGATACGCAGTATTTT. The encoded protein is CASGFRGSDTQYF. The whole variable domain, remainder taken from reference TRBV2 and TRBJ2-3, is EPEVTQTPSHQVTQMGQEVILRCVPISNHLYFYWYRQILGQKVEFLVSFYNNEISEKSEIFDDQFSVERPDGSNFTLKIRSTKLEDSAMYFCASGFRGSDTQYFGPGTRLTVL.

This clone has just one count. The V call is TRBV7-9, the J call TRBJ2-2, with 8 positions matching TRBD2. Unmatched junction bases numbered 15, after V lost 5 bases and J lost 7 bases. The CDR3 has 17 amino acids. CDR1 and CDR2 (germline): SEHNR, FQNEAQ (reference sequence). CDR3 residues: CASSPGVSGNSIGELFF. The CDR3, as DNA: TGTGCCAGCAGCCCAGGGGTTAGCGGGAATTCGATCGGGGAGCTGTTTTTT.

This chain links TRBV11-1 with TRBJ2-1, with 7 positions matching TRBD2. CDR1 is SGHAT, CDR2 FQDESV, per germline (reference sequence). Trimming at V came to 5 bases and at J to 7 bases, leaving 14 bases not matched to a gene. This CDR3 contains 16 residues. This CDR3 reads CASSRTLAVPKNEQFF. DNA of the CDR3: TGTGCCAGCAGCCGAACTCTAGCGGTTCCCAAGAATGAGCAGTTCTTC.

The CDR3 sequence: CASSFETRVGADTQYF. CDR3 DNA: TGCGCCAGCAGCTTCGAGACCCGGGTGGGCGCAGATACGCAGTATTTT. The rearrangement links TRBV5-1 to TRBJ2-3; D gene ambiguous. Trimming stripped 2 bases from V and 4 bases from J, with 17 bases between. From germline, CDR1 is SGHRS and CDR2 YFSETQ. The length of the CDR3 is 16 residues.

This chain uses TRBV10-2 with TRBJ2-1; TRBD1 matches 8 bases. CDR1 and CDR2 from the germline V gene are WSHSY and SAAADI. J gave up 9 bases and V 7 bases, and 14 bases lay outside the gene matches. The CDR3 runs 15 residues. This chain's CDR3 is CASTPPGQGSGEQFF. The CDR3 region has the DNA TGCGCCAGCACCCCGCCCGGACAGGGTAGCGGTGAGCAGTTCTTC.

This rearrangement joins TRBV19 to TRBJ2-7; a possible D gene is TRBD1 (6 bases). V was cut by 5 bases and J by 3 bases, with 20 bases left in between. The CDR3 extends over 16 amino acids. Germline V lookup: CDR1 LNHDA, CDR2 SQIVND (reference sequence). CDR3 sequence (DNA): TGTGCCAGTAGTGGCAAACTAGGACAGATAGGCTACGAGCAGTACTTC. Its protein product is CASSGKLGQIGYEQYF. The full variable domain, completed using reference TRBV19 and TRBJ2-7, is DGGITQSPKYLFRKEGQNVTLSCEQNLNHDAMYWYRQDPGQGLRLIYYSQIVNDFQKGDIAEGYSVSREKKESFPLTVTSAQKNPTAFYLCASSGKLGQIGYEQYFGPGTRLTVT.

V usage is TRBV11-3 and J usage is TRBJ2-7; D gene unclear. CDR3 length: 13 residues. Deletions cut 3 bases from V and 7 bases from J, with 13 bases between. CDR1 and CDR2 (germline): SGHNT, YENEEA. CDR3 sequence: CASSFPSREEQYF. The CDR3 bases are TGTGCCAGCAGCTTCCCCTCTAGAGAGGAGCAGTACTTC.

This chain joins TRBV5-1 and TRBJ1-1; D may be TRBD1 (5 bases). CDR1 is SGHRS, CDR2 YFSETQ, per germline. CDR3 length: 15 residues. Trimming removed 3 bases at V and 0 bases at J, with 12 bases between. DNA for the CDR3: TGCGCCAGCAGCTCGGTAGGGGTCATGAACACTGAAGCTTTCTTT. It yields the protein CASSSVGVMNTEAFF.

Here the CDR3 reads CASSHLRTSRRDTQYF. The CDR3 region has the DNA TGTGCCAGCAGTCACCTCAGGACTAGCCGCCGAGATACGCAGTATTTT. J is TRBJ2-3 and V is TRBV28, with TRBD2 matching 8 bases. Germline CDR1 reads MDHEN; CDR2 reads SYDVKM. The CDR3 runs to 16 residues. J was trimmed by 5 bases and V by 5 bases; bases with no gene match: 12.

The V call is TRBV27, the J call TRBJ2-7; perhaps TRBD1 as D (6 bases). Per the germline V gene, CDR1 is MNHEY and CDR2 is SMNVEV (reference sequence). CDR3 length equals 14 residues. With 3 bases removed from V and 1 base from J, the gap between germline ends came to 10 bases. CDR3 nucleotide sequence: TGTGCCAGCAGTTTTCAGGGGCAGTCCTACGAGCAGTACTTC. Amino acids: CASSFQGQSYEQYF.

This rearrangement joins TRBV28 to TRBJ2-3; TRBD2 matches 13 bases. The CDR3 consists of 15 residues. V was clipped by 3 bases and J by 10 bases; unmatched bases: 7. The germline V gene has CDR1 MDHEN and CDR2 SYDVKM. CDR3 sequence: CASSLGLAGPRAQYF. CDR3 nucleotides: TGTGCCAGCAGTTTGGGACTAGCGGGGCCTAGAGCGCAGTATTTT.

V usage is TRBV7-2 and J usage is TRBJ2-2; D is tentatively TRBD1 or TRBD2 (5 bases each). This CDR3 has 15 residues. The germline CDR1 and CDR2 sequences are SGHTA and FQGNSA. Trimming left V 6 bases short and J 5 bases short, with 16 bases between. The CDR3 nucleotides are TGTGCCAGCAGAGGGGACCGCCGTGAGACCGGGGAGCTGTTTTTT. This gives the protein CASRGDRRETGELFF. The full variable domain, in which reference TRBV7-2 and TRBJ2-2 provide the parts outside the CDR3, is GAGVSQSPSNKVTEKGKDVELRCDPISGHTALYWYRQSLGQGLEFLIYFQGNSAPDKSGLPSDRFSAERTGGSVSTLTIQRTQQEDSAVYLCASRGDRRETGELFFGEGSRLTVL.

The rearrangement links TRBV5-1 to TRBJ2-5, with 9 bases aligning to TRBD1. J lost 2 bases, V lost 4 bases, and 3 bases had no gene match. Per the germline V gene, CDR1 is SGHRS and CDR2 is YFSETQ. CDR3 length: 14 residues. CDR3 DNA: TGCGCCAGCAGCCCCGGGACAGGGCAAGAGACCCAGTACTTC. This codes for CASSPGTGQETQYF.

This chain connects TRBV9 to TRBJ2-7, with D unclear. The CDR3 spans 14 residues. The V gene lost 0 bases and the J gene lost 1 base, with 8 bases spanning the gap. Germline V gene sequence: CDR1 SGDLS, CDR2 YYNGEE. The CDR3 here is CASSVEGPSYEQYF. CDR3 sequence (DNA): TGTGCCAGCAGCGTAGAAGGTCCATCCTACGAGCAGTACTTC.

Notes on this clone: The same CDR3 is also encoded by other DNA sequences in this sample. The CDR3 bases are TGCGCCAGCAGCTTGGACGGGAATCAGCCCCAGCATTTT. As protein: CASSLDGNQPQHF. The chain uses TRBV5-1 and TRBJ1-5; D remains ambiguous. Germline loops: CDR1 SGHRS, CDR2 YFSETQ. This CDR3 has 13 amino acids. Trimming stripped 0 bases from V and 4 bases from J, with 5 bases between.

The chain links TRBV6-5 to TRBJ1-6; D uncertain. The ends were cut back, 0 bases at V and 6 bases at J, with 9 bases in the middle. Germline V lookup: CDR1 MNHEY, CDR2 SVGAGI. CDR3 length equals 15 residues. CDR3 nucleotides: TGTGCCAGCAGTTACTCGGACCCCTCTAATTCACCCCTCCACTTT. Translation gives CASSYSDPSNSPLHF.

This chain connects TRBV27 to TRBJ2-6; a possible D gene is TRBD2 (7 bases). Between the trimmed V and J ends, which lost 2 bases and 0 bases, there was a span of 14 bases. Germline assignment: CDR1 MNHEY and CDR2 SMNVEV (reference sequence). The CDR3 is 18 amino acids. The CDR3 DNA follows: TGTGCCAGCAGTTTACGGGGGGCAGTGTACTCTGGGGCCAACGTCCTGACTTTC. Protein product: CASSLRGAVYSGANVLTF.

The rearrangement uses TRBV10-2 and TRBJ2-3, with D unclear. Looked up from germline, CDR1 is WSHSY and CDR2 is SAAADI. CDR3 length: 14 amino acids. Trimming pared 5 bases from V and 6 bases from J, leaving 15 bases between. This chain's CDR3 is CASSRQRTGDTQYF. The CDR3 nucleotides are TGCGCCAGCAGTCGGCAGAGAACCGGCGATACGCAGTATTTT.

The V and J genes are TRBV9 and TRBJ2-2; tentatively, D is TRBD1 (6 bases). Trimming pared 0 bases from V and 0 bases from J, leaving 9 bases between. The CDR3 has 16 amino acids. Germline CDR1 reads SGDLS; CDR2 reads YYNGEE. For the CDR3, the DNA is TGTGCCAGCAGCGTAGATGGGACACCGAACACCGGGGAGCTGTTTTTT. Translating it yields CASSVDGTPNTGELFF.

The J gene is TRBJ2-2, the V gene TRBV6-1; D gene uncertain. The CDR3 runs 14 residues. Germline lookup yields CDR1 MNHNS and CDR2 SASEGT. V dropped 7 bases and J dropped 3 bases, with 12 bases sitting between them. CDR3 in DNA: TGTGCCAGCAACACTGGGGATCACACCGGGGAGCTGTTTTTT. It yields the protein CASNTGDHTGELFF.